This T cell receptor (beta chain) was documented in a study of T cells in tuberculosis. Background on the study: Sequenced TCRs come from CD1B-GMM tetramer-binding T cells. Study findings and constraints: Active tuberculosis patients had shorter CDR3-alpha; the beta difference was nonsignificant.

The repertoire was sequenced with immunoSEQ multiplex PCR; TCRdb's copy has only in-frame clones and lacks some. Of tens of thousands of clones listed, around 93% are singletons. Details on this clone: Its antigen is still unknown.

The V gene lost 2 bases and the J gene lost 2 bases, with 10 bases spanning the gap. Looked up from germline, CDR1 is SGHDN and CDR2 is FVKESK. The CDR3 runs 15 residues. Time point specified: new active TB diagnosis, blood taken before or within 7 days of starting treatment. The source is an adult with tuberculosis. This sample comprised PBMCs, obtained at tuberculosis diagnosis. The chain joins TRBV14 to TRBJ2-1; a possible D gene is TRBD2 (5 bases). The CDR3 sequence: CASSQWKGAYNEQFF. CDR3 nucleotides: TGTGCCAGCAGCCAATGGAAGGGAGCCTACAATGAGCAGTTCTTC.